A single sample is the source of the 30 T cell receptor beta chains below, sequenced in a study of T cell repertoires in cytomegalovirus infection. MiXCR, run by TCRdb on the reads, gives a single entry per CDR3 protein. The sample lists 300,000 to 400,000 distinct CDR3 sequences; 25% to 30% were seen once. No cognate antigen is known for these TCRs. The source material was cultured PBMCs, sampled from culture after CMV antigen stimulation. Receptors were obtained from a human donor in good health (CMV status not recorded). Some clones in this sample may be carry-over from other donors' samples.

This clonotype was recorded a few times. The gene calls are TRBV19 and TRBJ2-1, with D possibly TRBD1 on 6 matching bases. Trimming took 2 bases from V and 5 from J, leaving 13 bases between them. Per germline, CDR1 LNHDA and CDR2 SQIVND (reference sequence). CDR3 length: 15 amino acids. The CDR3 here is CASSILGTRNNEQFF. The CDR3 coding sequence is TGTGCCAGTAGTATACTCGGGACACGGAACAATGAGCAGTTCTTC.

This sequence joins TRBV7-2 and TRBJ1-1; D unresolved. This CDR3 is built from 14 residues. Germline CDR1 SGHTA, CDR2 FQGNSA. V was clipped by 7 bases and J by 0 bases, with 12 bases between them. The CDR3 is CASIRLGMNTEAFF. The CDR3 DNA sequence: TGTGCCAGCATCCGGCTGGGGATGAACACTGAAGCTTTCTTT.

The genes are TRBV7-9 and TRBJ2-1, with 14 bases that match TRBD2. V gave up 10 bases and J gave up 10 bases; unmatched junction bases: 9. The CDR3 length is 14 residues. Germline V gene sequence: CDR1 SEHNR, CDR2 FQNEAQ (reference sequence). The CDR3 is CATATSGRAQEQFF. The DNA of the CDR3 is TGTGCCACCGCGACTAGCGGGAGGGCGCAAGAGCAGTTCTTC. The full variable domain, its missing parts supplied by reference TRBV7-9 and TRBJ2-1, is DTGVSQNPRHKITKRGQNVTFRCDPISEHNRLYWYRQTLGQGPEFLTYFQNEAQLEKSRLLSDRFSAERPKGSFSTLEIQRTEQGDSAMYLCATATSGRAQEQFFGPGTRLTVL.

The chain couples TRBV14 to TRBJ1-1; tentatively, D is TRBD1 (6 bases). The CDR3 contains 13 residues. Germline lookup yields CDR1 SGHDN and CDR2 FVKESK. Trimming left V 4 bases short and J 3 bases short, with 9 bases between. The CDR3 nucleotides are TGTGCCAGCAGCCGAGGACAGCACACTGAAGCTTTCTTT. It translates to CASSRGQHTEAFF.

The genes are TRBV12-3 or TRBV12-4 and TRBJ2-3; D is possibly TRBD1 (5 bases). Trimming left V 2 bases short and J 1 base short, with 10 bases between. The CDR3 spans 15 residues. The CDR3 DNA reads as TGTGCCAGCAGTTTACCCAGGGTGGGCACAGATACGCAGTATTTT. Amino acid sequence: CASSLPRVGTDTQYF.

V gene TRBV6-2 or TRBV6-3 combines with J gene TRBJ1-1, with a possible D match to TRBD1 (6 bases). The V end was cut by 10 bases, the J end by 1 base, with 16 bases between. The V gene's germline CDR1 is MNHEY and CDR2 SVGEGT. The CDR3 sequence is 14 residues long. The CDR3 region has the DNA TGTGCCACCGACCGAGGGGGGGGGAACACTGAAGCTTTCTTT. This gives the protein CATDRGGGNTEAFF.

This clonotype has at least ten counts. The chain uses TRBV6-1 and TRBJ1-6, with 8 positions matching TRBD1. The CDR3 covers 20 residues. Trimming removed 5 bases from V and 10 bases from J; junction bases left unmatched: 25. Per germline, CDR1 MNHNS and CDR2 SASEGT. DNA for the CDR3: TGTGCCAGCAGTATCGATTCTTGGATTCCAGGGGGCGAGGAGAACTCACCCCTCCACTTT. This translates into CASSIDSWIPGGEENSPLHF.

There are many counts of this clonotype. The chain has TRBV7-2 and TRBJ1-5; TRBD1 might be the D (6 bases). In germline, CDR1 is SGHTA, CDR2 FQGNSA. The V end lost 4 bases, the J end lost 1 base, and 8 bases lay between the germline ends. This CDR3 has 14 residues. The CDR3 nucleotides are TGTGCCAGCAGCTCCGGGACAAGCAATCAGCCCCAGCATTTT. Translated: CASSSGTSNQPQHF.

The chain is built from TRBV27 and TRBJ1-1; D is undetermined. This CDR3 is built from 13 residues. V was pared by 4 bases and J by 1 base, with 7 bases between. Looked up from germline, CDR1 is MNHEY and CDR2 is SMNVEV (reference sequence). As DNA, the CDR3 is TGTGCCAGCAGTTCCAGGAGGAACACTGAAGCTTTCTTT. It specifies CASSSRRNTEAFF.

In this sample, this clonotype turned up a few times. The chain uses TRBV11-2 and TRBJ1-4, with D maybe TRBD1 (6 bases). Trimming removed 5 bases at V and 5 bases at J, with 12 bases between. Germline V lookup: CDR1 SGHAT, CDR2 FQNNGV. This CDR3 contains 14 residues. CDR3 region: CASSPPGGNEKLFF. DNA for the CDR3: TGTGCCAGCAGCCCCCCGGGGGGCAATGAAAAACTGTTTTTT.

The J gene is TRBJ2-1, the V gene TRBV19; tentatively, D is TRBD2 (6 bases). This CDR3 comprises 16 residues. The V and J ends lost 1 base and 2 bases respectively, with 12 bases between them. CDR1 is LNHDA, CDR2 SQIVND, per germline (reference sequence). CDR3 residues: CASSIGASAAYNEQFF. The CDR3 nucleotides read TGTGCCAGTAGTATAGGGGCTAGCGCCGCCTACAATGAGCAGTTCTTC.

This clonotype occurred a few times. J is TRBJ2-3 and V is TRBV6-1, with D perhaps assigned TRBD1 or TRBD2 (5 bases each). With 6 bases removed from V and 1 base from J, the gap between germline ends came to 11 bases. The V gene's germline CDR1 is MNHNS and CDR2 SASEGT. The CDR3 extends over 14 amino acids. CDR3 residues: CASSGTEGTDTQYF. The CDR3 coding sequence is TGTGCCAGCAGCGGGACGGAGGGCACAGATACGCAGTATTTT.

The chain's CDR3 is CASSPMRDRVGTDTQYF. CDR3 nucleotide sequence: TGTGCCAGCTCACCAATGAGGGACAGGGTTGGCACAGATACGCAGTATTTT. The V gene is TRBV18, the J gene TRBJ2-3, with 9 bases matching TRBD1. This CDR3 contains 17 residues. CDR1 and CDR2 (germline): KGHSH, LQKENI. The junction had 7 bases not matched to a gene; V was cut back by 2 bases and J by 1 base.

This clonotype has only a few counts. This rearrangement joins TRBV12-3 or TRBV12-4 to TRBJ1-2; a weak D match, TRBD1 (5 bases). V lost 1 base and J 8 bases, leaving 14 bases between the germline ends. This CDR3 is 14 amino acids long. The CDR3 protein is CASSLGGGAEGYTF. The CDR3 region has the DNA TGTGCCAGCAGTTTAGGAGGAGGGGCGGAAGGCTACACCTTC.

The CDR3 reads CASSLGSGTSFLSSMFF. CDR3 nucleotides: TGTGCCAGCAGCTTGGGTTCCGGGACCAGTTTCCTTTCCTCCATGTTTTTT. V and J are TRBV11-2 and TRBJ1-4, with a weak D call TRBD1 (5 bases). The length of the CDR3 is 17 residues. Between the trimmed V and J ends, which lost 3 bases and 15 bases, there was a span of 29 bases. The germline gives CDR1 SGHAT, CDR2 FQNNGV. Looking up the rest from reference TRBV11-2 and TRBJ1-4 gives the full variable domain: EAGVAQSPRYKIIEKRQSVAFWCNPISGHATLYWYQQILGQGPKLLIQFQNNGVVDDSQLPKDRFSAERLKGVDSTLKIQPAKLEDSAVYLCASSLGSGTSFLSSMFFGSGTQLSVL.

This clonotype was found a few times. The genes are TRBV7-2 and TRBJ2-1; D is uncertain. This CDR3 is 13 amino acids long. Between the trimmed V and J ends, which lost 4 bases and 9 bases, there was a span of 13 bases. The germline gives CDR1 SGHTA, CDR2 FQGNSA. The CDR3 DNA follows: TGTGCCAGCAGCTCGAATTCTGGGTTTGAGCAGTTCTTC. Translated, it gives CASSSNSGFEQFF.

The chain has TRBV11-2 and TRBJ1-2; no firm D call. The V and J ends lost 4 bases and 6 bases respectively, with 9 bases between them. This CDR3 has 12 amino acids. Germline CDR1 SGHAT, CDR2 FQNNGV. CDR3 DNA sequence: TGTGCCAGCAGCTCTGGGGTGGATGGCTACACCTTC. This gives the protein CASSSGVDGYTF.

The V gene is TRBV5-1, the J gene TRBJ2-1; 11 bases are a match to TRBD2. V shed 4 bases and J 6 bases; nucleotides not matched to a gene: 3. This CDR3 region has 14 residues. Germline CDR1 reads SGHRS; CDR2 reads YFSETQ. The CDR3 here is CASSTSGRSNEQFF. CDR3 in DNA: TGCGCCAGCAGCACTAGCGGGAGAAGCAATGAGCAGTTCTTC.

This clonotype was detected a few times. The chain couples TRBV7-6 to TRBJ2-7, with 14 bases fitting TRBD2. V gave up 5 bases and J gave up 1 base; unmatched junction bases: 10. Germline CDR1 SGHVS, CDR2 FNYEAQ. The CDR3 loop spans 18 amino acids. The CDR3 here is CASSLGLAGGGPSYEQYF. The CDR3, as DNA: TGTGCCAGCAGCCTAGGACTAGCGGGAGGTGGGCCTTCCTACGAGCAGTACTTC.

In this sample, this clonotype turned up many times. The gene calls are TRBV7-8 and TRBJ2-3; 8 bases align to TRBD1. V dropped 5 bases and J dropped 2; count of bases not matched to a gene: 15. The CDR3 length is 18 residues. CDR1 is SGHVS and CDR2 is FQNEAQ in the germline V gene. CDR3 residues: CASSATGVLFKPTDTQYF. In nucleotides, the CDR3 is TGTGCCAGCAGCGCGACAGGGGTTCTCTTTAAGCCCACAGATACGCAGTATTTT.

Many counts were recorded for this clonotype. The chain recombines TRBV6-1 with TRBJ2-3; D perhaps matches TRBD2 (5 bases). Germline V gene sequence: CDR1 MNHNS, CDR2 SASEGT. The CDR3 sequence is 18 residues long. V was cut by 4 bases and J by 1 base, with 21 bases left in between. CDR3 amino acids: CASSADPTGSSGTDTQYF. The CDR3 nucleotides read TGTGCCAGCAGTGCGGATCCCACGGGAAGTTCTGGCACAGATACGCAGTATTTT.

The chain uses TRBV19 and TRBJ1-1, with 8 bases fitting TRBD1. CDR3 length: 15 amino acids. The germline CDR1 and CDR2 sequences are LNHDA and SQIVND (reference sequence). The V and J ends lost 7 bases and 0 bases, in that order; junction bases with no gene match: 7. The chain's CDR3 is CASKRQGTMNTEAFF. CDR3 DNA sequence: TGTGCCAGTAAGAGACAGGGGACGATGAACACTGAAGCTTTCTTT.

This chain uses TRBV27 with TRBJ2-4; the D gene could be TRBD1 or TRBD2 (5 bases each). The CDR3 is made up of 12 amino acids. Germline CDR1 reads MNHEY; CDR2 reads SMNVEV (reference sequence). Trimming took 5 bases from V and 3 from J, leaving 5 bases between them. The CDR3 protein is CASSGGKNIQYF. CDR3 nucleotides: TGTGCCAGCAGTGGGGGCAAAAACATTCAGTACTTC.

This clonotype turned up a few times. This sequence joins TRBV19 and TRBJ1-4; D perhaps matches TRBD1 (6 bases). The germline V gene encodes CDR1 LNHDA and CDR2 SQIVND (reference sequence). Trimming took off 0 bases at V and 0 bases at J, with 8 bases between the two ends. The CDR3 loop spans 16 amino acids. CDR3 sequence reads: CASSIDRTATNEKLFF. In nucleotides, the CDR3 is TGTGCCAGTAGTATAGACCGGACAGCAACTAATGAAAAACTGTTTTTT.

This clonotype was counted only a few times. Germline and junction disagree at one end, which may indicate a read error. The chain is built from TRBV7-2 and TRBJ2-3; D not resolved. Germline V gives CDR1 SGHTA, CDR2 FQGNSA. The CDR3 consists of 16 residues. In nucleotides, the CDR3 is TGTGCCAGCAGCTTAGCGGGCGGACGGCGCACAGATGCGCAGTATTTT. Translated, it gives CASSLAGGRRTDAQYF.

This clonotype occurred a few times. V usage is TRBV7-6 and J usage is TRBJ1-5; D gene uncertain. The germline V and J ends were trimmed by 1 base and 5 bases, with 18 bases remaining between them. From germline, CDR1 is SGHVS and CDR2 FNYEAQ. The CDR3 length is 17 residues. This chain's CDR3 is CASSLGGIGEPYQPQHF. The CDR3 DNA follows: TGTGCCAGCAGCTTAGGAGGGATCGGGGAACCTTATCAGCCCCAGCATTTT. Based on the CDR3 plus reference TRBV7-6 and TRBJ1-5, the full variable domain is GAGVSQSPRYKVTKRGQDVALRCDPISGHVSLYWYRQALGQGPEFLTYFNYEAQQDKSGLPNDRFSAERPEGSISTLTIQRTEQRDSAMYRCASSLGGIGEPYQPQHFGDGTRLSIL.

The rearrangement joins TRBV3-1 to TRBJ2-2; D remains unclear. Per the germline V gene, CDR1 is LGHDT and CDR2 is YNNKEL (reference sequence). This CDR3 spans 17 amino acids. V lost 0 bases and J 4 bases, leaving 15 bases between the germline ends. The CDR3 region has the DNA TGTGCCAGCAGCCAAGAAATTTTCACGACCAGCACCGGGGAGCTGTTTTTT. As protein: CASSQEIFTTSTGELFF.

The chain joins TRBV20-1 to TRBJ1-1; no reliable D call. There are 14 residues in the CDR3. The V end lost 2 bases, the J end lost 5 bases, and 15 bases lay between the germline ends. CDR1 is DFQATT, CDR2 SNEGSKA, per germline (reference sequence). In DNA, the CDR3 is TGCAGTGCTAGACCCGTCCGGGGAACGACTGAAGCTTTCTTT. The encoded protein is CSARPVRGTTEAFF.

The chain joins TRBV2 to TRBJ1-1; D possibly corresponds to TRBD1 (5 bases). Germline lookup yields CDR1 SNHLY and CDR2 FYNNEI. The V end was cut by 4 bases, the J end by 8 bases, with 8 bases between. The CDR3 has 11 amino acids. The CDR3 spells CASSGNREAFF. CDR3 nucleotide sequence: TGTGCCAGCAGTGGTAACAGGGAAGCTTTCTTT.

This clonotype appeared a few times. V is TRBV6-1 and J is TRBJ2-7, with 8 positions matching TRBD1. Per germline, CDR1 MNHNS and CDR2 SASEGT. J lost 2 bases, V lost 7 bases, and 7 bases had no gene match. CDR3 length: 14 residues. The CDR3 region is CASTPGQGTYEQYF. The CDR3 DNA sequence: TGTGCCAGCACCCCTGGACAGGGTACCTACGAGCAGTACTTC.